The T cell receptor beta chain described here comes from a study of graft-versus-host responses after intestinal transplantation. The wider study: Transplant recipients had multivisceral, liver-intestinal, or isolated intestinal grafts. Every one of the recipients received anti-thymocyte globulin induction and afterwards took tacrolimus and steroids for roughly three years. Regarding the study as a whole: GvH clones were found in recipient marrow; some appeared first in ileum or blood.

Germline V gene lookup returns CDR1 SGDLS and CDR2 YYNGEE. The CDR3 sequence is 16 residues long. The ends were cut back, 4 bases at V and 1 base at J, with 17 bases in the middle. As concerns this clone: Its antigen is unidentified.

Profiled with immunoSEQ multiplex PCR; TCRdb holds only in-frame clones, not every one. The sample includes about 39,000 clones, approximately 95% of them seen just once. This chain joins TRBV9 and TRBJ1-1; tentatively, D is TRBD1 (6 bases). Sequenced here: PBMCs, sampled almost 750 days after intestinal transplantation. The sequence was obtained from a human patient who received an intestinal transplant, so some T cells may come from the graft donor. CDR3 nucleotides: TGTGCCAGCAGCCCCAATCCGGGACACTCGAACACTGAAGCTTTCTTT. Its protein is CASSPNPGHSNTEAFF.